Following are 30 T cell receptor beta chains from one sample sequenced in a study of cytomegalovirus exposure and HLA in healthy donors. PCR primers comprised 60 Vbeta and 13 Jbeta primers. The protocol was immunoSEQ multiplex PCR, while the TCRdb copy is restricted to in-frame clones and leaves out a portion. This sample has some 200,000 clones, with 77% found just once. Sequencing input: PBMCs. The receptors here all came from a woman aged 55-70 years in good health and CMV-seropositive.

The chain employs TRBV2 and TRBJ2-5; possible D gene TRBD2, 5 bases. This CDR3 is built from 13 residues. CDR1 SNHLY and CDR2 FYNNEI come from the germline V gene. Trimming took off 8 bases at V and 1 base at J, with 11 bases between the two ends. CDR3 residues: CASGGLAQETQYF. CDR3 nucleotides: TGTGCCAGCGGTGGACTGGCCCAAGAGACCCAGTACTTC.

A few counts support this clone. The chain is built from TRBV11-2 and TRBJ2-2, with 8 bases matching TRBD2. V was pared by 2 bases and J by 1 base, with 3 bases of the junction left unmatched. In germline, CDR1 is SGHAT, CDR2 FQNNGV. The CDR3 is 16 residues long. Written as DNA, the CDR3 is TGTGCCAGCAGCTTATCAGCGGGAGTGAACACCGGGGAGCTGTTTTTT. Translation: CASSLSAGVNTGELFF.

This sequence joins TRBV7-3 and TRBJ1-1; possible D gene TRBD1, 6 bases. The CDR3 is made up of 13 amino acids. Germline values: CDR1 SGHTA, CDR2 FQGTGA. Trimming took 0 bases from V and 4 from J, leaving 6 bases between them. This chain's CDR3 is CASSLTGGTEAFF. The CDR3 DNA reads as TGTGCCAGCAGCTTAACAGGGGGCACTGAAGCTTTCTTT.

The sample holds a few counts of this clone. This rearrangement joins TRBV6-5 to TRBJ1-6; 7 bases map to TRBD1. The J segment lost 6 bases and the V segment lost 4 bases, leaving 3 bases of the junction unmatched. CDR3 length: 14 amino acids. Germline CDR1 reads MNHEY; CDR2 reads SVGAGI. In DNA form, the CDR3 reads TGTGCCAGCAGTTGGACAGGTGCTAATTCACCCCTCCACTTT. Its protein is CASSWTGANSPLHF.

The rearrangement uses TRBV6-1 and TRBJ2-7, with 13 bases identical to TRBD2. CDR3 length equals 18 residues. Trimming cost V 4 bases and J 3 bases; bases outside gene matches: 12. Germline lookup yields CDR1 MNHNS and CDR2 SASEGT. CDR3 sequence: CASSVRTSGGATHYEQYF. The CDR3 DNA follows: TGTGCCAGCAGTGTGCGGACTAGCGGGGGCGCTACTCACTACGAGCAGTACTTC.

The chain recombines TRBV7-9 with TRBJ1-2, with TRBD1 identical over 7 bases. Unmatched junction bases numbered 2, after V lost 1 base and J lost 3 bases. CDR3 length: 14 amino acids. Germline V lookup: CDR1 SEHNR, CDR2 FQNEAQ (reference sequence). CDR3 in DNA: TGTGCCAGCAGCTTAGACAGGGGCGACTATGGCTACACCTTC. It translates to CASSLDRGDYGYTF.

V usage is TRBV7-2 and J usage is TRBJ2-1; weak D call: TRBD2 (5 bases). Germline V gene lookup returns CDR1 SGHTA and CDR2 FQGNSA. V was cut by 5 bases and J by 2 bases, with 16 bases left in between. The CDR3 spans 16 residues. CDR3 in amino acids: CASSKTGSRTYNEQFF. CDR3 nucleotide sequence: TGTGCCAGCAGCAAGACGGGGAGTAGGACCTACAATGAGCAGTTCTTC.

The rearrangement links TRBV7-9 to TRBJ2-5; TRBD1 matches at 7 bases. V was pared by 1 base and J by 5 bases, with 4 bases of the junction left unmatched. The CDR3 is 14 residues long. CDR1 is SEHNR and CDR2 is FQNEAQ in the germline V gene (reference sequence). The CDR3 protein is CASSLVQGTETQYF. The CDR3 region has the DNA TGTGCCAGCAGCTTAGTACAGGGGACGGAGACCCAGTACTTC.

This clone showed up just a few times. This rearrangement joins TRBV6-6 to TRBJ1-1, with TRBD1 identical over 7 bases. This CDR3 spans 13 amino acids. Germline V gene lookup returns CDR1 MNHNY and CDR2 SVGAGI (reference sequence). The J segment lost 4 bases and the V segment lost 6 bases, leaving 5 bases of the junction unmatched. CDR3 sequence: CASRRSGGTEAFF. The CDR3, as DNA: TGTGCCAGCAGGCGTTCAGGGGGCACTGAAGCTTTCTTT.

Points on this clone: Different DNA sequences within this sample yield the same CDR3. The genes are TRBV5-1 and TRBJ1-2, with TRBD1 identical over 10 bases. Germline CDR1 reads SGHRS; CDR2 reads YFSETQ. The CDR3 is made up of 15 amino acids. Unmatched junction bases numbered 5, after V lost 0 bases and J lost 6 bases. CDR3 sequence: CASSLVGQGRDGYTF. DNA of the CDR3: TGCGCCAGCAGCTTGGTGGGACAGGGGAGGGATGGCTACACCTTC. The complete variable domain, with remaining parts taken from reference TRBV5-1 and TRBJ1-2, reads KAGVTQTPRYLIKTRGQQVTLSCSPISGHRSVSWYQQTPGQGLQFLFEYFSETQRNKGNFPGRFSGRQFSNSRSEMNVSTLELGDSALYLCASSLVGQGRDGYTFGSGTRLTVV.

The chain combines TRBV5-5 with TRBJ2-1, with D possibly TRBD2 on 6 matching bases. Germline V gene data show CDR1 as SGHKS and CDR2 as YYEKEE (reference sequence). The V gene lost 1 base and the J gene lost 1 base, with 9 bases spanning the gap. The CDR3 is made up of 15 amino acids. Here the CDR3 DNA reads TGTGCCAGCAGCTTGCATGGGGGGTCCTACAATGAGCAGTTCTTC. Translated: CASSLHGGSYNEQFF.

For the CDR3, the DNA is TGTGCCAGCAGCTTGGGCCTCTCTGGGGCCAACGTCCTGACTTTC. It yields the protein CASSLGLSGANVLTF. The chain links TRBV7-2 to TRBJ2-6; D call uncertain. Germline values: CDR1 SGHTA, CDR2 FQGNSA. V dropped 3 bases and J dropped 0 bases, with 6 bases sitting between them. The CDR3 has 15 residues.

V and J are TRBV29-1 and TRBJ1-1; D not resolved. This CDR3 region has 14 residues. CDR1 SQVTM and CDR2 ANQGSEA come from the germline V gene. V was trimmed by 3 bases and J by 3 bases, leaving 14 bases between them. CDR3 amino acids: CSVEDSGGHTEAFF. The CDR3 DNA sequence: TGCAGCGTTGAGGACTCCGGAGGGCACACTGAAGCTTTCTTT.

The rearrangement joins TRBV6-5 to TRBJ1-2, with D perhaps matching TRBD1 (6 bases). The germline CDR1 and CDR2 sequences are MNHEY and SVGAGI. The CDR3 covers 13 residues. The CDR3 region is CASGGTFNYGYTF. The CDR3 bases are TGTGCTTCGGGGGGGACATTTAACTATGGCTACACCTTC.

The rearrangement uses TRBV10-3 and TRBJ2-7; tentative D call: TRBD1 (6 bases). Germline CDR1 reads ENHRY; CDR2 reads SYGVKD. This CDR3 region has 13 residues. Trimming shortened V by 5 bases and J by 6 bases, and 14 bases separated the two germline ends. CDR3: CAISLTGSAEQYF. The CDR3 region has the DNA TGTGCCATCAGTCTGACAGGTTCCGCCGAGCAGTACTTC.

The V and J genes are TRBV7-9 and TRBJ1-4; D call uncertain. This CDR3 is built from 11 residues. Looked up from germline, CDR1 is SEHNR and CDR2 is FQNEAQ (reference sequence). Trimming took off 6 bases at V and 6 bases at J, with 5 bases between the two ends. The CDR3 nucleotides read TGTGCCAGCAGACGGGATGAAAAACTGTTTTTT. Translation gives CASRRDEKLFF.

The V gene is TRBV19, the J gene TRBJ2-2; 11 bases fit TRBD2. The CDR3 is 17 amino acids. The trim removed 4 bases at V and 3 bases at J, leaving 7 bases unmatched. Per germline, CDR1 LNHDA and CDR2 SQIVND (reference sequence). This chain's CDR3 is CASSKATSGAHTGELFF. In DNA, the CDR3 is TGTGCCAGTAGTAAAGCGACTAGCGGGGCTCACACCGGGGAGCTGTTTTTT.

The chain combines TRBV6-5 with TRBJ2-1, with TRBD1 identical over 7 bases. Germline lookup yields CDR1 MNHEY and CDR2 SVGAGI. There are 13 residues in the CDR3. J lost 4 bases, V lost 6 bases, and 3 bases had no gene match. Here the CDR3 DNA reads TGTGCCAGCAGACGGGACAGTTACAATGAGCAGTTCTTC. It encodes CASRRDSYNEQFF.

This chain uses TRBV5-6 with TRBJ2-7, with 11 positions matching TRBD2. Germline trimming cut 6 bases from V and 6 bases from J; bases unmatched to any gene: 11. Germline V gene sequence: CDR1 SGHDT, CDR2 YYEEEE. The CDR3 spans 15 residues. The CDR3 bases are TGTGCCAGCAACCGACTAGCGGGACGTATTACCGAGCAGTACTTC. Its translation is CASNRLAGRITEQYF.

The CDR3 coding sequence is TGTGCCAGCAGCGTGGGGCAGTTCTACACAGATACGCAGTATTTT. Encoded protein: CASSVGQFYTDTQYF. The chain employs TRBV9 and TRBJ2-3; maybe TRBD1 (5 bases). Trimming pared 2 bases from V and 2 bases from J, leaving 12 bases between. The CDR3 runs 15 residues. Germline CDR1 and CDR2: SGDLS and YYNGEE. Filled out from reference TRBV9 and TRBJ2-3, the complete variable domain reads DSGVTQTPKHLITATGQRVTLRCSPRSGDLSVYWYQQSLDQGLQFLIQYYNGEERAKGNILERFSAQQFPDLHSELNLSSLELGDSALYFCASSVGQFYTDTQYFGPGTRLTVL.

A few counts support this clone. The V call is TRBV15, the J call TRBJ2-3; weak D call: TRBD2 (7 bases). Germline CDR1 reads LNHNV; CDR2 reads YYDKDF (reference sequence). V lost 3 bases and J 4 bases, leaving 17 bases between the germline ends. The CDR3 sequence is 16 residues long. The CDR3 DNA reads TGTGCCACCAGCAGGGGACTAAACAGGGAACCAGATACGCAGTATTTT. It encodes CATSRGLNREPDTQYF.

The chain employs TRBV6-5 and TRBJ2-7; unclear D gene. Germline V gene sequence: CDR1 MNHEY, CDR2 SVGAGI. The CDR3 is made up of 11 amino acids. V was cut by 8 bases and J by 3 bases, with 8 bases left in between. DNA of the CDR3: TGTGCCAGCCCAACAAACTACGAGCAGTACTTC. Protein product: CASPTNYEQYF.

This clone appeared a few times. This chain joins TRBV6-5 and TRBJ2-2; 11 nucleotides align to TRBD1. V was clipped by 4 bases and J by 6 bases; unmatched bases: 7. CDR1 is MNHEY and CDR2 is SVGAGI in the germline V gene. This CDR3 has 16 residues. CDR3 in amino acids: CASSFEGQGAPGELFF. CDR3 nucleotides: TGTGCCAGCAGTTTCGAAGGACAGGGGGCACCCGGGGAGCTGTTTTTT.

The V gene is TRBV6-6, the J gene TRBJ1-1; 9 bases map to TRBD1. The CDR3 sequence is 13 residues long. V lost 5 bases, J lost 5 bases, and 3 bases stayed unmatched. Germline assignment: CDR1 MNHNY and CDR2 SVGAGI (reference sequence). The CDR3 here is CASSGQGKTEAFF. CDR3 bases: TGTGCCAGCAGTGGACAGGGGAAAACTGAAGCTTTCTTT.

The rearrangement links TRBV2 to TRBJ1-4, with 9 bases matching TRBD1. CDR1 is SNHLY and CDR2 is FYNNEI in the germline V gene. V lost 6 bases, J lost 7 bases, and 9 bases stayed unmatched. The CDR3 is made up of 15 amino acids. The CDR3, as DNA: TGTGCCAGCAGGGTCGACGGGACAGGGAGTGAAAAACTGTTTTTT. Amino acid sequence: CASRVDGTGSEKLFF.

The chain's CDR3 is CASSQGLAAGEQFF. In DNA form, the CDR3 reads TGTGCCAGCTCACAGGGACTAGCTGCCGGTGAGCAGTTCTTC. This chain links TRBV18 with TRBJ2-1; 9 bases fit TRBD2. The junction had 7 bases not matched to a gene; V was cut back by 4 bases and J by 9 bases. CDR1 KGHSH and CDR2 LQKENI come from the germline V gene. CDR3 length equals 14 residues. The full variable domain, in which reference TRBV18 and TRBJ2-1 provide the parts outside the CDR3, is NAGVMQNPRHLVRRRGQEARLRCSPMKGHSHVYWYRQLPEEGLKFMVYLQKENIIDESGMPKERFSAEFPKEGPSILRIQQVVRGDSAAYFCASSQGLAAGEQFFGPGTRLTVL.

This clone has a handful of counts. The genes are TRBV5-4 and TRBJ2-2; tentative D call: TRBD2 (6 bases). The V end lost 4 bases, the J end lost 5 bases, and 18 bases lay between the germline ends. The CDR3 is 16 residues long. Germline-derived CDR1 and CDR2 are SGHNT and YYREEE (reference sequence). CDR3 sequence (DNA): TGTGCCAGCAGCCCCCCCCAAGCGGGTAATACCGGGGAGCTGTTTTTT. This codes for CASSPPQAGNTGELFF.

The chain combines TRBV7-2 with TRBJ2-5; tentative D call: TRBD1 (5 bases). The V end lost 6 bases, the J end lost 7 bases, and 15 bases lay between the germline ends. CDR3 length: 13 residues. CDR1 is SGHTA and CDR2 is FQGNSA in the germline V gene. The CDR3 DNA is TGTGCCAGCAGGAAGGACAATCAGGCGACCCAGTACTTC. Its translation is CASRKDNQATQYF.

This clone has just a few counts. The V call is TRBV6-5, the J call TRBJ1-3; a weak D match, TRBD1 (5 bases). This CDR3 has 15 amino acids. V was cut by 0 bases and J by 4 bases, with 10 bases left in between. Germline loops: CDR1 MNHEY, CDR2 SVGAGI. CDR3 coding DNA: TGTGCCAGCAGTTACTCTGGGGCGGGAGGAAACACCATATATTTT. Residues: CASSYSGAGGNTIYF.

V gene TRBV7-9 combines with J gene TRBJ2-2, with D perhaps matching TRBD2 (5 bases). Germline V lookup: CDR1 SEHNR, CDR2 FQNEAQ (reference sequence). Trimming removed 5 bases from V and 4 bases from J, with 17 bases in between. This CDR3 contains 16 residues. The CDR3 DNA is TGTGCCAGCAGCCAAGTCAGTAGCGTGGGCACCGGGGAGCTGTTTTTT. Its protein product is CASSQVSSVGTGELFF.